This entry features one TCR beta chain sequence. The antigen remains unidentified. This specimen belongs to a study of T cells expressing NK-cell markers. Overall study results and limits: The CD3+CD56-NKG2C+ fraction of a few donors was likewise dominated by these clonotypes.

The CDR3 consists of 14 residues. Template switching by 5'RACE with UMIs generated the TCR beta cDNA. After re-calling the 5' RACE reads, TCRdb lists one entry per CDR3 protein, DNA absent. The table for this sample gives about 460,000 distinct CDR3 sequences. This TCR was sampled from a woman aged 50 to 60 in good health. Sequencing used blood T cells: a sorted CD56 or NKG2C T cell subset, CD4+ or CD8+ T cells, or bulk PBMC T cells (not recorded which). This chain joins TRBV12-3 or TRBV12-4 and TRBJ1-2; TCRdb reports TRBD1, a call that lacks DNA to check it against. CDR3 protein: CASSLNRGKHGYTF.